The source of this T cell receptor (beta chain) is a study of T cells in Graves' hyperthyroidism and ophthalmopathy. This clonotype has ten or more counts. Researchers amplified the TCR beta CDR3 regions from RNA transcripts. TCR CDR3 underwent first-round RT-PCR with the HTBI primer set. MiXCR, applied by TCRdb to the multiplex PCR reads, yields one record per CDR3 protein. The table lists about 570,000 distinct CDR3 sequences, under 60% of them singletons. This TCR came from an adult woman with Graves' disease, either hyperthyroidism or ophthalmopathy (not recorded which). Sequenced material: peripheral blood or thyroid tissue (not recorded which).

The CDR3 sequence: CASSISAQETQYF. The CDR3, as DNA: TGTGCCAGCAGCATCAGTGCCCAAGAGACCCAGTACTTC. The rearrangement links TRBV5-4 to TRBJ2-5; no clear D. The CDR3 is 13 amino acids. V was pared by 4 bases and J by 1 base, with 8 bases between. The germline V gene encodes CDR1 SGHNT and CDR2 YYREEE (reference sequence).